The clone carrying this T cell receptor beta chain was picked up a small number of times. Its antigen is unidentified. CDR1 and CDR2 (germline): LGHNA, YSLEER. The V segment lost 0 bases and the J segment 7 bases; nucleotides outside the gene matches: 16. CDR3 length: 19 residues. The data belong to a study of T-cell memory formation after mild COVID-19. The wider study: There were largely donor-specific TCR clusters.

Study observations and caveats: Contracting CD4+ clones were located mainly in CM and EM, and CD8+ clones in EMRA.

One entry per CDR3 protein results from TCRdb running MiXCR on the 5' RACE reads. This table has about 290,000 distinct CDR3 sequences, about a sixth appearing once. The clonotype was recovered from a man younger than 35 who had mild COVID-19 (a few samples of this study predate the infection). Cell type and time point are not known. The J gene is TRBJ2-3, the V gene TRBV4-3; 10 nucleotides agree with TRBD2. Sequencing used PBMCs or a T cell subset sorted from them (not recorded which). Written as DNA, the CDR3 is TGCGCCAGCAGCCAAGATTTTTTTCTTCCGGGACTAGCGACATATACGCAGTATTTT. Translation gives CASSQDFFLPGLATYTQYF.